The 22 T cell receptor beta chains given below trace back to one sample, sequenced in a study of blood T cell repertoires in COVID-19 (dated by TCRdb to about 2020). The receptor library was made with the immunoSEQ multiplex PCR assay. TCRdb took this table from immuneACCESS and kept in-frame rearrangements with V and J called. Such tables lack part of the clones; where checked against another copy, unresolved V genes explain under half of the gap, and the rest is unexplained. This sample holds about 38,000 clones; about 88% were observed only once. The top ten clonotypes cover approximately 32% of the sample. The sample taken for sequencing was peripheral blood. Every receptor here comes from a man aged 70 or older with active COVID-19.

Notes on this clone: The junction does not match germline at one end; this may be a read error. V and J are TRBV7-8 and TRBJ2-1; no definite D call. The germline gives CDR1 SGHVS, CDR2 FQNEAQ. This CDR3 comprises 13 residues. This chain's CDR3 is CASRQIGRPQWVF. CDR3 coding DNA: TGTGCCAGCAGACAGATAGGCAGGCCCCAGTGGGTCTTC.

V usage is TRBV6-5 and J usage is TRBJ2-1, with 10 bases identical to TRBD1. Germline V gives CDR1 MNHEY, CDR2 SVGAGI. The CDR3 loop spans 14 amino acids. V shed 6 bases and J 1 base; nucleotides not matched to a gene: 0. The CDR3 DNA follows: TGTGCCAGCAGGGGACAGGGGTCCTACAATGAGCAGTTCTTC. Amino acids: CASRGQGSYNEQFF.

J is TRBJ1-2 and V is TRBV18, with D possibly TRBD1 on 5 matching bases. This CDR3 is 15 amino acids long. In germline, CDR1 is KGHSH, CDR2 LQKENI. V lost 3 bases and J lost 7, with 18 bases in between. The CDR3 region is CASSPPGLQTSGYTF. DNA for the CDR3: TGTGCCAGCTCACCTCCGGGACTACAAACATCTGGCTACACCTTC.

The chain uses TRBV15 and TRBJ2-3; unclear D gene. The CDR3 loop spans 14 amino acids. The ends were cut back, 0 bases at V and 4 bases at J, with 8 bases in the middle. CDR1 is LNHNV, CDR2 YYDKDF, per germline (reference sequence). This CDR3 reads CATSRDSLSDTQYF. CDR3 DNA: TGTGCCACCAGCAGAGATTCCCTCTCAGATACGCAGTATTTT.

This clone showed up just a few times. CDR3 region: CASSIGDSLNQPQHF. The CDR3 nucleotides are TGTGCCAGTAGTATTGGGGACAGCCTAAATCAGCCCCAGCATTTT. The V and J genes are TRBV19 and TRBJ1-5; the match to TRBD1 covers 7 bases. Germline CDR1 reads LNHDA; CDR2 reads SQIVND (reference sequence). J gave up 4 bases and V 3 bases, and 6 bases lay outside the gene matches. This CDR3 spans 15 amino acids. Full variable domain (rest looked up from reference TRBV19 and TRBJ1-5): DGGITQSPKYLFRKEGQNVTLSCEQNLNHDAMYWYRQDPGQGLRLIYYSQIVNDFQKGDIAEGYSVSREKKESFPLTVTSAQKNPTAFYLCASSIGDSLNQPQHFGDGTRLSIL.

This chain joins TRBV19 and TRBJ2-7, with D possibly TRBD1 on 6 matching bases. The CDR3 length is 13 residues. Trimming removed 5 bases from V and 0 bases from J, with 8 bases in between. Germline V gives CDR1 LNHDA, CDR2 SQIVND (reference sequence). The CDR3, as DNA: TGTGCCAGTAGTGGGGGCGGCTCCTACGAGCAGTACTTC. Its protein is CASSGGGSYEQYF.

The J gene is TRBJ1-2, the V gene TRBV5-5, with D possibly TRBD1 on 6 matching bases. Germline V gives CDR1 SGHKS, CDR2 YYEKEE (reference sequence). With 3 bases removed from V and 3 bases from J, the gap between germline ends came to 9 bases. The CDR3 has 13 residues. CDR3: CASSSDRYYGYTF. The DNA of the CDR3 is TGTGCCAGCAGCTCGGACAGATACTATGGCTACACCTTC.

On this clone: Other DNA sequences of this sample code for an identical CDR3. The CDR3 DNA sequence: TGTGCCAGCTCACCTAGCTCCTACGAGCAGTACTTC. It yields the protein CASSPSSYEQYF. J is TRBJ2-7 and V is TRBV18, with D unresolved. Trimming took off 3 bases at V and 0 bases at J, with 3 bases between the two ends. CDR1 is KGHSH, CDR2 LQKENI, per germline. This CDR3 is 12 amino acids long.

The CDR3 is CASSASVPDTQYF. The CDR3 DNA reads TGTGCCAGCAGCGCGTCGGTCCCAGATACGCAGTATTTT. V is TRBV9 and J is TRBJ2-3; D not certain. The V end was cut by 3 bases, the J end by 4 bases, with 9 bases between. The CDR3 is 13 residues long. Germline values: CDR1 SGDLS, CDR2 YYNGEE.

The V gene is TRBV4-3, the J gene TRBJ2-6; unclear D gene. The length of the CDR3 is 15 residues. Trimming removed 4 bases from V and 0 bases from J, with 7 bases in between. Looked up from germline, CDR1 is LGHNA and CDR2 is YSLEER. The chain's CDR3 is CASSREFSGANVLTF. The CDR3 region has the DNA TGCGCCAGCAGCCGCGAATTCTCTGGGGCCAACGTCCTGACTTTC.

The chain employs TRBV6-5 and TRBJ2-4; TRBD1 might be the D (6 bases). The germline V and J ends were trimmed by 0 bases and 8 bases, with 11 bases remaining between them. Germline-derived CDR1 and CDR2 are MNHEY and SVGAGI. This CDR3 comprises 14 residues. The CDR3 sequence: CASSYSTGSDIQYF. CDR3 bases: TGTGCCAGCAGTTACTCGACAGGCTCGGACATTCAGTACTTC.

The V call is TRBV6-5, the J call TRBJ2-7; TRBD2 aligns across 7 bases. J gave up 6 bases and V 8 bases, and 13 bases lay outside the gene matches. CDR3 length equals 14 residues. Germline loops: CDR1 MNHEY, CDR2 SVGAGI. CDR3 nucleotide sequence: TGTGCCAGCGCCTCTGGGACTAAGGGAAGCGAGCAGTACTTC. It translates to CASASGTKGSEQYF.

V and J are TRBV7-2 and TRBJ2-7; 10 nucleotides align to TRBD2. Unmatched junction bases numbered 4, after V lost 5 bases and J lost 3 bases. The germline V gene encodes CDR1 SGHTA and CDR2 FQGNSA. This CDR3 spans 14 amino acids. The CDR3 DNA sequence: TGTGCCAGCAGCCAACGACTAGCGGGCTACGAGCAGTACTTC. Amino acid sequence: CASSQRLAGYEQYF.

The V gene is TRBV11-2, the J gene TRBJ2-5, with 7 nucleotides matching TRBD1. The germline gives CDR1 SGHAT, CDR2 FQNNGV. J gave up 5 bases and V 1 base, and 10 bases lay outside the gene matches. This CDR3 is 16 amino acids long. The CDR3 is CASSLVSVGGAETQYF. In DNA, the CDR3 is TGTGCCAGCAGCTTAGTGAGTGTAGGGGGCGCGGAGACCCAGTACTTC.

The V call is TRBV2, the J call TRBJ2-3; TRBD2 matches at 11 bases. With V trimmed by 3 bases and J by 3 bases, 5 bases remained unmatched. The CDR3 runs 16 residues. Germline values: CDR1 SNHLY, CDR2 FYNNEI. CDR3 region: CASSEGLADKTDTQYF. For the CDR3, the DNA is TGTGCCAGCAGTGAGGGACTAGCGGACAAGACAGATACGCAGTATTTT.

V usage is TRBV5-6 and J usage is TRBJ1-4; D is possibly TRBD1 (6 bases). The CDR3 loop spans 17 amino acids. CDR1 and CDR2 from the germline V gene are SGHDT and YYEEEE. The ends were cut back, 5 bases at V and 8 bases at J, with 25 bases in the middle. The CDR3 here is CASRATGQLFSGEKLFF. The DNA for the CDR3 is TGTGCCAGCAGAGCTACGGGACAACTCTTTTCAGGGGAAAAACTGTTTTTT.

The J gene is TRBJ1-2, the V gene TRBV25-1; D not resolved. The V gene's germline CDR1 is MGHDK and CDR2 SYGVNS. CDR3 size: 16 residues. Between the trimmed V and J ends, which lost 6 bases and 0 bases, there was a span of 17 bases. CDR3 residues: CASSNRRIPTNYGYTF. CDR3 sequence (DNA): TGTGCCAGCAGCAACAGACGGATACCAACTAACTATGGCTACACCTTC.

This chain connects TRBV7-9 to TRBJ2-7; weak D call: TRBD2 (5 bases). V was pared by 3 bases and J by 0 bases, with 9 bases between. The CDR3 runs 14 residues. CDR1 SEHNR and CDR2 FQNEAQ come from the germline V gene (reference sequence). The CDR3, as DNA: TGTGCCAGCAGCTTGACGGGAAACTCCTACGAGCAGTACTTC. As protein: CASSLTGNSYEQYF.

The chain carries TRBV15 and TRBJ1-5; weak D call: TRBD1 (5 bases). CDR3 length: 14 residues. The germline CDR1 and CDR2 sequences are LNHNV and YYDKDF (reference sequence). Trimming removed 3 bases from V and 6 bases from J, with 12 bases in between. The CDR3 spells CATSRGGTAQPQHF. CDR3 bases: TGTGCCACCAGCAGGGGCGGGACCGCTCAGCCCCAGCATTTT.

The V and J genes are TRBV5-1 and TRBJ2-5; 16 nucleotides line up with TRBD2. Germline CDR1 SGHRS, CDR2 YFSETQ. V shed 2 bases, J shed 8 bases, and the junction held 12 bases outside the gene matches. There are 18 residues in the CDR3. CDR3 amino acids: CASSLSGTSGRATRTQYF. CDR3 DNA sequence: TGCGCCAGCAGCTTATCCGGGACTAGCGGGAGGGCCACACGAACCCAGTACTTC.

Concerning this clone: One end of the junction varies from germline; a read error may be responsible. V usage is TRBV7-2 and J usage is TRBJ1-3; no firm D call. The CDR3 sequence is 12 residues long. Germline lookup yields CDR1 SGHTA and CDR2 FQGNSA. The CDR3 nucleotides read TGTGCCAGCAGCTTAGCCACGGGGATTCAATTTTTT. It encodes CASSLATGIQFF. Full variable domain (rest looked up from reference TRBV7-2 and TRBJ1-3): GAGVSQSPSNKVTEKGKDVELRCDPISGHTALYWYRQSLGQGLEFLIYFQGNSAPDKSGLPSDRFSAERTGGSVSTLTIQRTQQEDSAVYLCASSLATGIQFFGEGSWLTVV.

The gene calls are TRBV4-3 and TRBJ2-2; D possibly corresponds to TRBD2 (7 bases). Between the trimmed V and J ends, which lost 3 bases and 0 bases, there was a span of 17 bases. Germline values: CDR1 LGHNA, CDR2 YSLEER. The CDR3 covers 18 residues. This CDR3 is CASSHPQGRGANTGELFF. The CDR3 bases are TGCGCCAGCAGCCACCCCCAGGGGAGGGGCGCGAACACCGGGGAGCTGTTTTTT.